This passage covers 15 T cell receptor beta chains from one sample sequenced in a study of blood T cell repertoires in COVID-19. The protocol was immunoSEQ multiplex PCR, while the TCRdb copy is restricted to in-frame clones and leaves out a portion. The data show 350,000 to 550,000 clones, approximately 90% seen once. Sequencing input: PBMCs or T cells enriched from blood (not recorded which). These receptors were taken from a man between 25 and 39 years old who had recovered from COVID-19.

The genes are TRBV16 and TRBJ1-5, with D possibly being TRBD1 (5 bases). Germline loops: CDR1 KGHSY, CDR2 FQNENV. This CDR3 spans 16 amino acids. V was trimmed by 0 bases and J by 1 base, leaving 10 bases between them. The CDR3 nucleotides read TGTGCCAGCAGCCAATCCAGGGTTGAGAGCAATCAGCCCCAGCATTTT. Its protein product is CASSQSRVESNQPQHF.

V and J are TRBV23-1 and TRBJ2-7; D perhaps matches TRBD1 (6 bases). TRBV23-1 carries the ORF label, with uncertain function. V gave up 0 bases and J gave up 5 bases, with 20 bases separating them. The CDR3 spans 17 residues. The CDR3 sequence: CASSQSGNGNRAHEQYF. Here the CDR3 DNA reads TGCGCCAGCAGTCAATCAGGAAACGGAAACAGGGCCCACGAGCAGTACTTC.

This clone was detected only once. The V gene is TRBV18, the J gene TRBJ1-5, with a weak D call TRBD1 (5 bases). Germline V gene sequence: CDR1 KGHSH, CDR2 LQKENI. Trimming cost V 3 bases and J 11 bases, with 17 bases left between them. CDR3 length equals 14 residues. The CDR3 DNA reads TGTGCCAGCTCACCTCTTGGAGGGGTTCTCGCCCAGCATTTT. It yields the protein CASSPLGGVLAQHF.

The chain combines TRBV9 with TRBJ1-1; D not resolved. Per germline, CDR1 SGDLS and CDR2 YYNGEE. V was clipped by 0 bases and J by 5 bases, with 17 bases between them. This CDR3 comprises 16 residues. This CDR3 reads CASSVALSGGVTEAFF. CDR3 nucleotide sequence: TGTGCCAGCAGCGTAGCTCTGTCCGGAGGAGTTACTGAAGCTTTCTTT.

The V gene is TRBV28, the J gene TRBJ1-5; D ambiguous. V gave up 5 bases and J gave up 7 bases, with 9 bases separating them. The CDR3 length is 12 residues. Germline V gene sequence: CDR1 MDHEN, CDR2 SYDVKM. Written as DNA, the CDR3 is TGTGCCAGCAGTCGACTAGCCCAGCCCCAGCATTTT. Its translation is CASSRLAQPQHF.

This chain uses TRBV28 with TRBJ1-2; a possible D gene is TRBD1 (6 bases). V lost 6 bases, J lost 4 bases, and 21 bases lay in between. The CDR3 is 16 amino acids. The germline V gene has CDR1 MDHEN and CDR2 SYDVKM. The CDR3 sequence: CASSRDEAGDLYGYTF. As DNA, the CDR3 is TGTGCCAGCAGCCGTGACGAAGCAGGGGACCTCTATGGCTACACCTTC.

The V call is TRBV5-1, the J call TRBJ2-7; D might be TRBD2 (5 bases). Between the trimmed V and J ends, which lost 3 bases and 7 bases, there was a span of 20 bases. The germline V gene encodes CDR1 SGHRS and CDR2 YFSETQ. The CDR3 loop spans 15 amino acids. The DNA of the CDR3 is TGCGCCAGCAGCTCGTCACTAGTCCCGGCTGGGGAGCAGTACTTC. It yields the protein CASSSSLVPAGEQYF.

This chain joins TRBV28 and TRBJ2-2; D perhaps matches TRBD1 (6 bases). The V end lost 2 bases, the J end lost 2 bases, and 9 bases lay between the germline ends. Germline values: CDR1 MDHEN, CDR2 SYDVKM. The CDR3 covers 15 residues. CDR3 bases: TGTGCCAGCAGTTTACTGGACAGCAACACCGGGGAGCTGTTTTTT. Its protein is CASSLLDSNTGELFF.

For the CDR3, the DNA is TGTGCCAGCAGTGAAGTTAGTGCTTACGAGCAGTACTTC. Residues: CASSEVSAYEQYF. V gene TRBV2 combines with J gene TRBJ2-7; D is unclear. The CDR3 sequence is 13 residues long. V was trimmed by 1 base and J by 4 bases, leaving 8 bases between them. CDR1 is SNHLY, CDR2 FYNNEI, per germline. The whole variable domain, remainder taken from reference TRBV2 and TRBJ2-7, is EPEVTQTPSHQVTQMGQEVILRCVPISNHLYFYWYRQILGQKVEFLVSFYNNEISEKSEIFDDQFSVERPDGSNFTLKIRSTKLEDSAMYFCASSEVSAYEQYFGPGTRLTVT.

This chain links TRBV4-1 with TRBJ2-7, with D possibly matching TRBD2 (6 bases). The germline gives CDR1 MGHRA, CDR2 YSYEKL. V was cut by 0 bases and J by 6 bases, with 18 bases left in between. The CDR3 consists of 16 residues. CDR3 amino acids: CASSQDRGTGGAEQYF. DNA of the CDR3: TGCGCCAGCAGCCAAGATAGAGGGACCGGCGGGGCCGAGCAGTACTTC.

A remark on this clone: The sample holds other DNA sequences that translate to the same CDR3. This CDR3 reads CASSSGQNTGELFF. The CDR3 DNA reads TGTGCCAGCAGTTCGGGACAAAACACCGGGGAGCTGTTTTTT. This chain uses TRBV27 with TRBJ2-2, with D perhaps TRBD1 (6 bases). Trimming took off 4 bases at V and 2 bases at J, with 8 bases between the two ends. Germline values: CDR1 MNHEY, CDR2 SMNVEV (reference sequence). The CDR3 consists of 14 residues.

CDR3: CASSPWDRVGGYTF. DNA of the CDR3: TGTGCCAGCAGCCCATGGGACAGGGTCGGTGGCTACACCTTC. The rearrangement joins TRBV7-2 to TRBJ1-2, with TRBD1 identical over 9 bases. The CDR3 loop spans 14 amino acids. Per the germline V gene, CDR1 is SGHTA and CDR2 is FQGNSA. With 5 bases clipped from V and 7 bases from J, the junction kept 8 bases outside the gene matches.

This clone has just a few counts. V is TRBV30 and J is TRBJ2-1, with 12 positions matching TRBD2. V lost 4 bases and J lost 6; bases outside the gene matches: 16. This CDR3 has 18 residues. The germline V gene has CDR1 GTSNPN and CDR2 SVGIG (reference sequence). CDR3 nucleotides: TGTGCCTGGACTCGCGCCAGCAAGGGACTAGCGGGTGGCAATGAGCAGTTCTTC. Its protein is CAWTRASKGLAGGNEQFF.

In its sample, this clone was seen once. V is TRBV7-2 and J is TRBJ1-2, with 8 bases that match TRBD1. Trimming at V came to 4 bases and at J to 6 bases, leaving 4 bases not matched to a gene. The CDR3 contains 13 residues. Germline CDR1 reads SGHTA; CDR2 reads FQGNSA. CDR3 DNA: TGTGCCAGCAGCTCGGACAGGGCTAATGGCTACACCTTC. Its protein is CASSSDRANGYTF.

V usage is TRBV28 and J usage is TRBJ2-7; 7 nucleotides line up with TRBD1. Germline V gene lookup returns CDR1 MDHEN and CDR2 SYDVKM. CDR3 length: 13 amino acids. The V segment lost 4 bases and the J segment 7 bases; nucleotides outside the gene matches: 7. The CDR3 bases are TGTGCCAGCAGTTGGGACAGAATCCTGGAGCAGTACTTC. This codes for CASSWDRILEQYF. Combining the CDR3 with reference TRBV28 and TRBJ2-7 gives the whole variable domain DVKVTQSSRYLVKRTGEKVFLECVQDMDHENMFWYRQDPGLGLRLIYFSYDVKMKEKGDIPEGYSVSREKKERFSLILESASTNQTSMYLCASSWDRILEQYFGPGTRLTVT.